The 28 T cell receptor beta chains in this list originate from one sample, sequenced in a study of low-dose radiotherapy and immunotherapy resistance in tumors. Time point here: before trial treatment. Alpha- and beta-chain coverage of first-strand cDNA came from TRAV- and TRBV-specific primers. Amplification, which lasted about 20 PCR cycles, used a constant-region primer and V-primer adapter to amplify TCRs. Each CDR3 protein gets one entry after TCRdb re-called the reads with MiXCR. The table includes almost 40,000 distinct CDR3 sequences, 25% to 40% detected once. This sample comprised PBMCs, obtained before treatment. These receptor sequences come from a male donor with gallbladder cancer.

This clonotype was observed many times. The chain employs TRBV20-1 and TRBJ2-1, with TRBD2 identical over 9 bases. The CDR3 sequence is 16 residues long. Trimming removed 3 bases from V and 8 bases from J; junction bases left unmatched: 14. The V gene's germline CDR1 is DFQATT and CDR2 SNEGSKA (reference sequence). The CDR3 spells CSASSLAGWAGHEQFF. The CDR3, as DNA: TGCAGTGCTAGTTCCCTAGCGGGGTGGGCTGGGCATGAGCAGTTCTTC.

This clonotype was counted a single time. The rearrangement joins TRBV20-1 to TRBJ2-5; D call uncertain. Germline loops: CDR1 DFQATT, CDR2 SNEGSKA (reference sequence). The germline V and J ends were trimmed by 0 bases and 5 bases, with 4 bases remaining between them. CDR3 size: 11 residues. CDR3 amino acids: CSARDLETQYF. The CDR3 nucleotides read TGCAGTGCTAGAGATCTGGAGACCCAGTACTTC.

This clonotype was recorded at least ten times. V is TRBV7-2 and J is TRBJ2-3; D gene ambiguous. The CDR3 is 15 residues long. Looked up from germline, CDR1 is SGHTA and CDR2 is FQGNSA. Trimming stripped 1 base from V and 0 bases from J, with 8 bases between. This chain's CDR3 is CASSLDSTSTDTQYF. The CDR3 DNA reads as TGTGCCAGCAGCTTAGATTCAACTAGCACAGATACGCAGTATTTT.

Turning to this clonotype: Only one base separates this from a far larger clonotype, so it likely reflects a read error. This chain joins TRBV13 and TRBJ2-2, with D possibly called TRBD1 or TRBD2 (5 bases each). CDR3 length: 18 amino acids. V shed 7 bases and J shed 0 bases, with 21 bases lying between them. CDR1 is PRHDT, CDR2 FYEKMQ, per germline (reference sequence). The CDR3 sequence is CASNGWVRGRANTGELFF. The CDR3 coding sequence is TGTGCCAGCAATGGTTGGGTTCGGGGACGGGCGAACACCGGGGAGCTGTTTTTT.

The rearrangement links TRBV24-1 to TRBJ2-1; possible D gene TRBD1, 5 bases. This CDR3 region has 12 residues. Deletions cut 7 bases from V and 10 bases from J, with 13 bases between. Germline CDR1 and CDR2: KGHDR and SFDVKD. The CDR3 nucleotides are TGTGCCACCAGAGATACAGGTGGCGAGCAGTTCTTC. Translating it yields CATRDTGGEQFF.

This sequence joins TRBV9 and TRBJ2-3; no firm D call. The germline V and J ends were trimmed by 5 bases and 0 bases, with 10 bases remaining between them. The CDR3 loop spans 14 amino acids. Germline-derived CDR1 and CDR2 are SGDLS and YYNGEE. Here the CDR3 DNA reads TGTGCCAGCAGTACCCTAGGGAGCACAGATACGCAGTATTTT. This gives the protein CASSTLGSTDTQYF.

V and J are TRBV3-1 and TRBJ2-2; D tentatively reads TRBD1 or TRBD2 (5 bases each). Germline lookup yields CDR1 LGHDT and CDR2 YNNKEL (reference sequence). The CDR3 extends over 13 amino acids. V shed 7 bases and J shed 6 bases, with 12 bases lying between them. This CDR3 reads CASTPGRSGELFF. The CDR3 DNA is TGTGCCAGCACCCCGGGGCGATCCGGGGAGCTGTTTTTT.

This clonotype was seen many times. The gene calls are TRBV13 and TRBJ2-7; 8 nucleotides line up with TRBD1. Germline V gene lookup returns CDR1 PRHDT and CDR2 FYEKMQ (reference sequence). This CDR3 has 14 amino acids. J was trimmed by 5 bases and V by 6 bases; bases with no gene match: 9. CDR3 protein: CASSHDRGGDEQYF. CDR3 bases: TGTGCCAGCAGTCACGACAGGGGCGGCGACGAGCAGTACTTC.

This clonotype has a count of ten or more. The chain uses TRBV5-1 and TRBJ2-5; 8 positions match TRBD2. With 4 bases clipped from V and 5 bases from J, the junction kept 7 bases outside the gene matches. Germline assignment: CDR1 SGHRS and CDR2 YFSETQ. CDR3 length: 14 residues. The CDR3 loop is CASSNGGAGETQYF. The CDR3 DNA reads TGCGCCAGCAGCAACGGGGGGGCCGGGGAGACCCAGTACTTC.

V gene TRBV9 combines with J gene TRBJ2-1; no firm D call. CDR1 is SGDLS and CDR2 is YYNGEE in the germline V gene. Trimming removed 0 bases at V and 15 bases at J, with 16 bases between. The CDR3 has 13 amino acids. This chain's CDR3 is CASSVESWRPLFF. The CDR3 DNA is TGTGCCAGCAGCGTAGAGTCCTGGCGGCCCTTGTTCTTC. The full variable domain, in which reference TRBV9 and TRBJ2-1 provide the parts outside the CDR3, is DSGVTQTPKHLITATGQRVTLRCSPRSGDLSVYWYQQSLDQGLQFLIQYYNGEERAKGNILERFSAQQFPDLHSELNLSSLELGDSALYFCASSVESWRPLFFGPGTRLTVL.

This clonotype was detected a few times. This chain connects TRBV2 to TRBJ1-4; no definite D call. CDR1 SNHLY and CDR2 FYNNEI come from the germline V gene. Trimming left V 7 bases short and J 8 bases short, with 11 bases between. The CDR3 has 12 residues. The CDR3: CASKASEEKLFF. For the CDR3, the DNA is TGTGCCAGCAAGGCCAGCGAAGAAAAACTGTTTTTT.

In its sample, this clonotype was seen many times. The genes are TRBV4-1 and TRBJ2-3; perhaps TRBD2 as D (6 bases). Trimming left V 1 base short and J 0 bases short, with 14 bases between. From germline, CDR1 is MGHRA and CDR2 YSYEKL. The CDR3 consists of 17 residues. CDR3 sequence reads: CASSQAPAGSSTDTQYF. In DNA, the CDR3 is TGCGCCAGCAGCCAAGCACCGGCGGGGTCTAGCACAGATACGCAGTATTTT.

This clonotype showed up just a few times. The CDR3 sequence is CASSAGLTSGSGGYTF. The CDR3 DNA reads as TGTGCCAGCAGCGCGGGGTTAACATCAGGGTCAGGGGGCTACACCTTC. This chain connects TRBV9 to TRBJ1-2, with a possible D match to TRBD1 (5 bases). CDR1 and CDR2 from the germline V gene are SGDLS and YYNGEE. The CDR3 is 16 amino acids. The V end was cut by 3 bases, the J end by 8 bases, with 23 bases between.

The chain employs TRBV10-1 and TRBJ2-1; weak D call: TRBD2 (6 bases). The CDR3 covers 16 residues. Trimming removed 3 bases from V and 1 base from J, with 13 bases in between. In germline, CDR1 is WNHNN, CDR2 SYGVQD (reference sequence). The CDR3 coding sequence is TGCGCCAGCAGTGAATGGGGGGAGAGTTCCTACAATGAGCAGTTCTTC. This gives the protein CASSEWGESSYNEQFF.

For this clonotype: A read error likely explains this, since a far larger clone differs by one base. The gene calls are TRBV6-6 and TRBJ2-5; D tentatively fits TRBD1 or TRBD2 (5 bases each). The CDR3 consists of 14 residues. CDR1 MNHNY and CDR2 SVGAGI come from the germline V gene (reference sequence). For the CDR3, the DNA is TGTGCCAGCAGTGAATGGGGGTACCAAGAGACCCACTACTTC. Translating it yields CASSEWGYQETHYF.

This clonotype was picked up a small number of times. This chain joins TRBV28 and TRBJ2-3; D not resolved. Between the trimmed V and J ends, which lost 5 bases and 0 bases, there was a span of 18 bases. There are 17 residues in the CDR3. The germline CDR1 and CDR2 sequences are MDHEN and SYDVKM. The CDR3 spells CASSDPPTRASTDTQYF. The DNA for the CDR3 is TGTGCCAGCAGTGACCCCCCCACACGGGCGAGCACAGATACGCAGTATTTT.

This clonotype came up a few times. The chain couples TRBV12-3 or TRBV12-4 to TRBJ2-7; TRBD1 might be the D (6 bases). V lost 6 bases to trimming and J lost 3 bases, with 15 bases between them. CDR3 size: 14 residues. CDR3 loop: CASSLTGLVYEQYF. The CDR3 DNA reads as TGTGCCAGCAGCCTAACAGGGCTGGTCTACGAGCAGTACTTC.

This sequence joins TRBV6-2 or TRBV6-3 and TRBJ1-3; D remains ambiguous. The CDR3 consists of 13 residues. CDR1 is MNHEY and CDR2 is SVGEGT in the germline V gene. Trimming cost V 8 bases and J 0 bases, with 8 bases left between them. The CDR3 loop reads CASGEVSGNTIYF. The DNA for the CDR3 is TGTGCCAGCGGGGAGGTCTCTGGAAACACCATATATTTT.

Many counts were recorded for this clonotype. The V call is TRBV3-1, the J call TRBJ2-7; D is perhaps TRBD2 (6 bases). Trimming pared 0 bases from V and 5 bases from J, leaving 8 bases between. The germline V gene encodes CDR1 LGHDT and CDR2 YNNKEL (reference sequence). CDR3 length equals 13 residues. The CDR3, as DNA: TGTGCCAGCAGCCAAGATCTAGCGAACGAGCAGTACTTC. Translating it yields CASSQDLANEQYF.

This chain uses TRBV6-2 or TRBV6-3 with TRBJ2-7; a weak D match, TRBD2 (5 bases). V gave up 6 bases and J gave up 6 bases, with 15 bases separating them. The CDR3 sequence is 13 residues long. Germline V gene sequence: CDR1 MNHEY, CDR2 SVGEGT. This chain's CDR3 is CASSSRGLGEQYF. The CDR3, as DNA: TGTGCCAGCAGCTCCAGAGGGTTGGGCGAGCAGTACTTC.

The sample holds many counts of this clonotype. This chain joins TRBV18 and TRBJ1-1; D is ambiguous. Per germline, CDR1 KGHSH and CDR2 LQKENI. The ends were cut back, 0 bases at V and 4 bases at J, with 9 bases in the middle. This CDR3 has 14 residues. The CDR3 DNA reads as TGTGCCAGCTCACCACCGGATCGATTCACTGAAGCTTTCTTT. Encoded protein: CASSPPDRFTEAFF.

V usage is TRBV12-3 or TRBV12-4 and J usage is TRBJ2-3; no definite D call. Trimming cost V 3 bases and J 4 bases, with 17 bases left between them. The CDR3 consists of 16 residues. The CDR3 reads CASSLGSLRRPDTQYF. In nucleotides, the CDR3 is TGTGCCAGCAGTTTGGGCAGTCTACGTAGGCCAGATACGCAGTATTTT.

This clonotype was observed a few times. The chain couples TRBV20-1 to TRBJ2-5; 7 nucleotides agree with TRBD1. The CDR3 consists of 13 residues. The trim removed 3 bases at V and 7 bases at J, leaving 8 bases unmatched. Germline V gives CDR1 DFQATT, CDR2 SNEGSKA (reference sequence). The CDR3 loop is CSASPTGLGTQYF. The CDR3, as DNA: TGCAGTGCTAGCCCGACAGGGCTGGGGACCCAGTACTTC.

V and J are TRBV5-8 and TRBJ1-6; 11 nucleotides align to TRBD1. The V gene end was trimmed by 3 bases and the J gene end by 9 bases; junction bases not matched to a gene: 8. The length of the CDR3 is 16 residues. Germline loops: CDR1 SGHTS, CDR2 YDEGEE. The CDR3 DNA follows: TGTGCCAGCAGCTCGGCCCGGGACAGGGGGGGTTCACCCCTCCACTTT. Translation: CASSSARDRGGSPLHF.

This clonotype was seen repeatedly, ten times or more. CDR3 sequence (DNA): TGTGCCAGCAGTTTAGAATCCGGGACAATGATAGCCAAAAACATTCAGTACTTC. Encoded protein: CASSLESGTMIAKNIQYF. The V and J genes are TRBV12-3 or TRBV12-4 and TRBJ2-4; D is perhaps TRBD1 (6 bases). Deletions cut 1 base from V and 0 bases from J, with 16 bases between. The CDR3 spans 18 residues.

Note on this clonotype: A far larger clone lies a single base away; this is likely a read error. The CDR3 DNA sequence: TGTGCCACCAGCTTGGGCACCTCCTACGAGCAGTTCTTC. This codes for CATSLGTSYEQFF. The V and J genes are TRBV28 and TRBJ2-1; D remains ambiguous. In germline, CDR1 is MDHEN, CDR2 SYDVKM. V was pared by 10 bases and J by 10 bases, with 20 bases between. This CDR3 is 13 amino acids long.

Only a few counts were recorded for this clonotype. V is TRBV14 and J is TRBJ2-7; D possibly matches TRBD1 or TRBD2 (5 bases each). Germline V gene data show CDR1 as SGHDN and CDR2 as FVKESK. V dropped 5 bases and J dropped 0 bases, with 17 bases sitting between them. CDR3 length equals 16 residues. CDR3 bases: TGTGCCAGCAGCGATCCGGGACGGCCGAGCTCCTACGAGCAGTACTTC. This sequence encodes CASSDPGRPSSYEQYF.

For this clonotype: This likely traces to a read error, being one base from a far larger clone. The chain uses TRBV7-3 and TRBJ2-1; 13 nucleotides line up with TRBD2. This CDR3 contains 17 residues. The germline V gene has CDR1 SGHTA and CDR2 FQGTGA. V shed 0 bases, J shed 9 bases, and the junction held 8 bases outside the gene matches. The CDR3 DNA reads TGTGCCAGCAGCTTAACGTCGGGGGGACTAGCGGGGCTTGAGCAGTTCTTC. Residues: CASSLTSGGLAGLEQFF.